This entry lists 16 T cell receptor beta chains sequenced from one sample in a study of cytomegalovirus exposure and HLA in healthy donors. It was with 60 Vbeta and 13 Jbeta primers that the PCR ran. Libraries were prepared by immunoSEQ multiplex PCR; TCRdb keeps only in-frame clonotypes and omits some of them. Among 110,000 to 150,000 clones listed, over 8% were seen once. The sequenced material came from PBMCs. These receptor sequences come from a male donor in good health and CMV-seronegative.

The chain links TRBV6-5 to TRBJ1-2, with TRBD1 identical over 7 bases. The CDR3 is 14 amino acids. The V gene end was trimmed by 10 bases and the J gene end by 5 bases; junction bases not matched to a gene: 13. Germline V gene lookup returns CDR1 MNHEY and CDR2 SVGAGI. CDR3 in amino acids: CATLRTGSFYGYTF. The CDR3 coding sequence is TGTGCCACCCTCCGGACAGGCTCGTTTTATGGCTACACCTTC.

This chain joins TRBV19 and TRBJ1-5, with 8 bases fitting TRBD1. V gave up 2 bases and J gave up 10 bases; unmatched junction bases: 10. The CDR3 is 15 residues long. Germline CDR1 LNHDA, CDR2 SQIVND (reference sequence). Written as DNA, the CDR3 is TGTGCCAGTAGTATAAATTCCGGACAGGGCGTCCCCCAGCATTTT. Residues: CASSINSGQGVPQHF.

This sequence joins TRBV4-1 and TRBJ2-7, with 9 bases aligning to TRBD2. CDR3 length equals 15 residues. From germline, CDR1 is MGHRA and CDR2 YSYEKL. V was clipped by 3 bases and J by 2 bases; unmatched bases: 5. CDR3 sequence (DNA): TGCGCCAGCAGCCAGGCACTAGCGGGCCCCTACGAGCAGTACTTC. Its translation: CASSQALAGPYEQYF.

The DNA for the CDR3 is TGTGCCAGCAGGCCACGGGGGGAAGCTTATGGCTACACCTTC. This sequence encodes CASRPRGEAYGYTF. The chain employs TRBV28 and TRBJ1-2; D perhaps matches TRBD1 (5 bases). Trimming left V 6 bases short and J 5 bases short, with 16 bases between. Germline V lookup: CDR1 MDHEN, CDR2 SYDVKM. This CDR3 has 14 amino acids.

Only a few counts were recorded for this clone. The rearrangement joins TRBV5-4 to TRBJ2-2; 7 bases agree with TRBD1. Germline V gives CDR1 SGHNT, CDR2 YYREEE (reference sequence). V was pared by 3 bases and J by 4 bases, with 6 bases of the junction left unmatched. This CDR3 comprises 15 residues. The DNA of the CDR3 is TGTGCCAGCAGCTCGACAGGGTTGGCCACCGGGGAGCTGTTTTTT. Residues: CASSSTGLATGELFF.

The genes are TRBV7-9 and TRBJ2-2; possible D gene TRBD2, 5 bases. CDR3 size: 12 residues. Germline V gene lookup returns CDR1 SEHNR and CDR2 FQNEAQ (reference sequence). V shed 3 bases and J shed 8 bases, with 7 bases lying between them. Here the CDR3 reads CASSFGEGELFF. CDR3 bases: TGTGCCAGCAGCTTCGGGGAAGGGGAGCTGTTTTTT.

This chain uses TRBV6-5 with TRBJ2-5; 11 bases line up with TRBD2. In germline, CDR1 is MNHEY, CDR2 SVGAGI. The CDR3 covers 14 residues. The V and J ends lost 6 bases and 0 bases, in that order; junction bases with no gene match: 0. CDR3 sequence: CASRTSGNQETQYF. The DNA of the CDR3 is TGTGCCAGCAGGACTAGCGGGAACCAAGAGACCCAGTACTTC.

The chain has TRBV4-2 and TRBJ1-2; D gene unclear. Trimming removed 4 bases from V and 4 bases from J, with 13 bases in between. There are 14 residues in the CDR3. The germline V gene encodes CDR1 LGHNA and CDR2 YNFKEQ. This CDR3 reads CASSRSRGAYGYTF. The CDR3 coding sequence is TGTGCCAGCAGCCGGTCTCGGGGAGCCTATGGCTACACCTTC.

Only a few counts were recorded for this clone. This chain uses TRBV30 with TRBJ2-3; 9 bases fit TRBD1. Trimming cost V 5 bases and J 5 bases; bases outside gene matches: 5. CDR3 length: 13 amino acids. CDR1 is GTSNPN, CDR2 SVGIG, per germline (reference sequence). The CDR3 reads CAWAGTGIDTQYF. CDR3 in DNA: TGTGCCTGGGCAGGGACAGGGATAGATACGCAGTATTTT.

This clone was found a few times. The CDR3 loop reads CSAGGLVYNEQFF. CDR3 in DNA: TGCAGCGCAGGGGGATTAGTTTACAATGAGCAGTTCTTC. The chain combines TRBV29-1 with TRBJ2-1, with TRBD1 identical over 7 bases. Trimming at V came to 7 bases and at J to 4 bases, leaving 7 bases not matched to a gene. The CDR3 has 13 amino acids. CDR1 is SQVTM, CDR2 ANQGSEA, per germline.

The chain has TRBV18 and TRBJ2-7; 9 bases map to TRBD2. V shed 3 bases and J 4 bases; nucleotides not matched to a gene: 13. The germline CDR1 and CDR2 sequences are KGHSH and LQKENI. This CDR3 is built from 17 residues. CDR3 in amino acids: CASSPVILRGGGYEQYF. In DNA, the CDR3 is TGTGCCAGCTCACCCGTGATACTGCGGGGGGGCGGGTACGAGCAGTACTTC.

This clone was found a few times. The chain has TRBV5-6 and TRBJ2-5, with TRBD1 matching 9 bases. Germline CDR1 and CDR2: SGHDT and YYEEEE. The CDR3 loop spans 15 amino acids. V was pared by 1 base and J by 4 bases, with 5 bases of the junction left unmatched. For the CDR3, the DNA is TGTGCCAGCAGCTTGAACAGGGGGCATCGAGAGACCCAGTACTTC. Protein: CASSLNRGHRETQYF.

This clone turned up a few times. V and J are TRBV10-3 and TRBJ2-5; D is unresolved. From germline, CDR1 is ENHRY and CDR2 SYGVKD. The CDR3 totals 14 residues. Trimming pared 1 base from V and 3 bases from J, leaving 9 bases between. The CDR3 DNA is TGTGCCATCAGTGAGTGGGCGATGAAAGAGACCCAGTACTTC. It is translated as CAISEWAMKETQYF.

V is TRBV7-2 and J is TRBJ1-2; D remains unclear. Germline V CDR1 and CDR2: SGHTA, FQGNSA. V was cut by 6 bases and J by 8 bases, with 16 bases left in between. The CDR3 is 13 amino acids. The CDR3 reads CASRPGSSLGYTF. The CDR3 region has the DNA TGTGCCAGCAGACCGGGATCCTCCTTGGGCTACACCTTC.

The rearrangement uses TRBV6-6 and TRBJ2-5, with 9 bases aligning to TRBD2. J gave up 7 bases and V 0 bases, and 6 bases lay outside the gene matches. The CDR3 loop spans 15 amino acids. Per germline, CDR1 MNHNY and CDR2 SVGAGI (reference sequence). CDR3 DNA sequence: TGTGCCAGCAGTTACTCCGGCGGGGGGGCCTGGACCCAGTACTTC. It specifies CASSYSGGGAWTQYF.

The chain joins TRBV4-1 to TRBJ2-1; 9 positions agree with TRBD2. Germline-derived CDR1 and CDR2 are MGHRA and YSYEKL. The CDR3 has 18 amino acids. Trimming took 2 bases from V and 4 from J; bases not matched to a gene: 12. The CDR3 region is CASSQTQGLAGVYNEQFF. The CDR3 DNA is TGCGCCAGCAGCCAAACTCAGGGACTAGCTGGGGTTTACAATGAGCAGTTCTTC.